These 5 T cell receptor beta chains were all obtained from the same sample, sequenced in a study of Graves' ophthalmopathy and Graves' hyperthyroidism. Amplifying from RNA transcripts, the study obtained TCR beta CDR3 regions. Second-round multiplex PCR followed a first-round RT-PCR using HTBI primers. In TCRdb, the multiplex PCR reads were re-called with MiXCR into one record per CDR3 protein. The sample lists hundreds of thousands of distinct CDR3 sequences, approximately 14% occurring once. Sequenced sample: blood. These receptors all come from a woman in her 30s with Graves' ophthalmopathy.

This rearrangement joins TRBV6-4 to TRBJ1-5; 8 nucleotides agree with TRBD1. Trimming took 4 bases from V and 11 from J; bases not matched to a gene: 22. The CDR3 has 18 amino acids. Germline V gene lookup returns CDR1 MRHNA and CDR2 SNTAGT. CDR3 coding DNA: TGTGCCAGCAGTGCCTACGGACAGGGAGGGGGCCCGCTCAAGTCCCAGCATTTT. It encodes CASSAYGQGGGPLKSQHF.

The gene calls are TRBV6-1 and TRBJ2-7; the D gene is possibly TRBD1 (6 bases). The length of the CDR3 is 13 residues. The V gene's germline CDR1 is MNHNS and CDR2 SASEGT. V lost 9 bases and J 3 bases, leaving 15 bases between the germline ends. The CDR3 region is CASTDSSYYEQYF. The CDR3 region has the DNA TGTGCCAGTACGGACAGTTCTTACTACGAGCAGTACTTC.

The chain recombines TRBV18 with TRBJ2-6; TRBD1 matches 7 bases. The CDR3 spans 18 residues. Germline V gene data show CDR1 as KGHSH and CDR2 as LQKENI. V shed 3 bases, J shed 6 bases, and the junction held 14 bases outside the gene matches. The CDR3 region is CASSPLQPQGELANVLTF. CDR3 DNA: TGTGCCAGCTCACCTCTTCAGCCGCAGGGGGAATTGGCCAACGTCCTGACTTTC.

Many counts were recorded for this clonotype. The chain combines TRBV6-5 with TRBJ2-2; TRBD1 matches at 11 bases. Trimming cost V 10 bases and J 4 bases; bases outside gene matches: 8. CDR1 and CDR2 (germline): MNHEY, SVGAGI. There are 15 residues in the CDR3. The CDR3: CATKLDRGRTGELFF. The DNA for the CDR3 is TGTGCCACCAAGTTGGACAGGGGGCGCACCGGGGAGCTGTTTTTT.

The V and J genes are TRBV20-1 and TRBJ1-2; D gene unclear. This CDR3 spans 13 amino acids. Trimming stripped 3 bases from V and 2 bases from J, with 10 bases between. In germline, CDR1 is DFQATT, CDR2 SNEGSKA (reference sequence). Here the CDR3 reads CSASHGTNYGYTF. As DNA, the CDR3 is TGCAGTGCTAGTCACGGAACCAACTATGGCTACACCTTC.